The clone carrying this T cell receptor beta chain turned up a few times. The data originate from a study of T cells in Graves' hyperthyroidism and ophthalmopathy. Amplified TCR beta CDR3 regions derived from RNA transcripts. The HTBI primer set was used in a first-round RT-PCR of the TCR CDR3. TCRdb reprocessed the multiplex PCR reads with MiXCR, giving one entry per CDR3 protein. The table lists about 500,000 distinct CDR3 sequences, 17% of them singletons. Germline V gene lookup returns CDR1 LGHNT and CDR2 FRNRAP. The CDR3 has 17 residues. With 0 bases clipped from V and 2 bases from J, the junction kept 5 bases outside the gene matches.

The V gene is TRBV12-5, the J gene TRBJ2-3, with 10 positions matching TRBD2. This TCR came from a young woman with Graves' ophthalmopathy. Sequencing was carried out using blood. DNA of the CDR3: TGTGCTAGTGGTTTGGTTCTAGCGGGGGCCCTCACAGATACGCAGTATTTT. This codes for CASGLVLAGALTDTQYF. The full variable domain, rest sourced from reference TRBV12-5 and TRBJ2-3, is DARVTQTPRHKVTEMGQEVTMRCQPILGHNTVFWYRQTMMQGLELLAYFRNRAPLDDSGMPKDRFSAEMPDATLATLKIQPSEPRDSAVYFCASGLVLAGALTDTQYFGPGTRLTVL.